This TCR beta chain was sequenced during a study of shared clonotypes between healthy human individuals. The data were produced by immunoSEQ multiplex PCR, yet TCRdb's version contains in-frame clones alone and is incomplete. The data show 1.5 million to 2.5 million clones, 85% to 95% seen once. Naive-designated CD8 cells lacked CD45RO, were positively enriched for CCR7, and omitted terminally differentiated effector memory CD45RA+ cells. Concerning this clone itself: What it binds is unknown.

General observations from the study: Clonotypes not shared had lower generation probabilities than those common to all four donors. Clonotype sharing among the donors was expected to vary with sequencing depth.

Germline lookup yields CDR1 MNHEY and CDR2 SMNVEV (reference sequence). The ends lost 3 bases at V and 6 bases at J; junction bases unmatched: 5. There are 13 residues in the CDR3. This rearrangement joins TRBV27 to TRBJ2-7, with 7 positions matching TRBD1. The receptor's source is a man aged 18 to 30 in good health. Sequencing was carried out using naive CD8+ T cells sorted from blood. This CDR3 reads CASSLTGRIEQYF. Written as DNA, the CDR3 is TGTGCCAGCAGTTTGACAGGGAGAATCGAGCAGTACTTC.